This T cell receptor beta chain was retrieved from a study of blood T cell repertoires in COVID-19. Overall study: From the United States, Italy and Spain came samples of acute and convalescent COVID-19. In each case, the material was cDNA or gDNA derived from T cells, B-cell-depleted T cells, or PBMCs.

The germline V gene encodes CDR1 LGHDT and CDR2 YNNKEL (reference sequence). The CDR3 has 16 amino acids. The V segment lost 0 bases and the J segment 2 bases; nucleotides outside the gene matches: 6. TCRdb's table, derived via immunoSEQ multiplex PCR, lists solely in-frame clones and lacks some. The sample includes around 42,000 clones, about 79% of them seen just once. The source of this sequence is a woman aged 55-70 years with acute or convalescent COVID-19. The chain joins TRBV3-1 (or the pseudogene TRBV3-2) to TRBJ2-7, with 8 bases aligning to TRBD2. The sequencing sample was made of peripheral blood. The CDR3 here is CASSQDLGLGPYEQYF. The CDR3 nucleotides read TGTGCCAGCAGCCAAGATCTGGGACTAGGGCCCTACGAGCAGTACTTC.